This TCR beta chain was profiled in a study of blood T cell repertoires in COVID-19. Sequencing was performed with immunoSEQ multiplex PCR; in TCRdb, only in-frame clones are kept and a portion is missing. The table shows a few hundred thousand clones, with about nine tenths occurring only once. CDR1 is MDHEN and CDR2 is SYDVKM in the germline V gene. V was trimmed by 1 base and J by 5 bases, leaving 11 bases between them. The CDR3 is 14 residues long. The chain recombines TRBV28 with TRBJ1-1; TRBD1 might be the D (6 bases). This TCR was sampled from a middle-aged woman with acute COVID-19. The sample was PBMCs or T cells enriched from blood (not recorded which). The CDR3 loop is CASSLSTGRTEAFF. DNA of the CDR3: TGTGCCAGCAGTTTATCCACAGGGCGGACTGAAGCTTTCTTT.